This entry lists 3 T cell receptor beta chains sequenced from one sample in a study of regulatory T cells in long-lasting Graves disease (dated by TCRdb to the early 2020s). The sample's time point label, decoded: newly diagnosed GD, antithyroid drugs for less than 3 months. For both TCR sequencing and RNA sequencing, RNA was extracted from PBMCs using TRIzol. Library preparation was by multiplex PCR. Sequenced on an Illumina HiSeq 4000. To build TCR beta libraries, CDR3 regions were amplified by Arm-PCR using iRepertoire HTBI primers. The public reads were reanalyzed by TCRdb: fastp trimming at Q25, MiXCR alignment, in-frame beta chains only. Every CDR3 protein is listed once, alongside the most common genes and DNA of its rows. The sample profile shows some 560,000 distinct CDR3 sequences; 15% to 20% of them were found once. Approximately 25% of the sample is in the top ten clones. These sequences were also reported in another study, on T cells in Graves' hyperthyroidism and ophthalmopathy.

Sequencing was performed on peripheral blood mononuclear cells (PBMCs), taken at new diagnosis, from a patient treated with antithyroid drugs. These receptors all come from a woman aged 35-60 years with Graves disease. Donor details come from another sample of the same person, matched by shared clones.

The gene calls are TRBV3-1 and TRBJ2-1; D unclear. This CDR3 contains 15 residues. V lost 0 bases, J lost 0 bases, and 6 bases lay in between. Germline CDR1 reads LGHDT; CDR2 reads YNNKEL (reference sequence). The chain's CDR3 is CASSQEWGSYNEQFF. The CDR3 coding sequence is TGTGCCAGCAGCCAAGAGTGGGGCTCCTACAATGAGCAGTTCTTC.

The J gene is TRBJ1-5, the V gene TRBV29-1; 7 nucleotides line up with TRBD1. V was pared by 5 bases and J by 7 bases, with 2 bases of the junction left unmatched. This CDR3 has 11 amino acids. Germline CDR1 SQVTM, CDR2 ANQGSEA. The DNA of the CDR3 is TGCAGCGTTTACAGGGGCCAGCCCCAGCATTTT. It yields the protein CSVYRGQPQHF.

There are a few counts of this clonotype. The rearrangement uses TRBV5-1 and TRBJ1-5; TRBD1 matches at 8 bases. The CDR3 consists of 15 residues. Trimming removed 4 bases from V and 2 bases from J; junction bases left unmatched: 5. Germline V gene lookup returns CDR1 SGHRS and CDR2 YFSETQ. The CDR3 nucleotides read TGCGCCAGCAGCCCGACAGGGGAACGCAATCAGCCCCAGCATTTT. Residues: CASSPTGERNQPQHF.